The 29 T cell receptor beta chains below all came from one sample that was sequenced in a study of shared clonotypes between healthy human individuals. Some clones are missing from TCRdb's copy, which holds only in-frame ones; the method was immunoSEQ multiplex PCR. The table records roughly 1,000,000 clones, about 84% of them present only once. Specimen: memory CD4+ T cells from PBMCs. Subset in this sample: CD45RA-negative fraction. The receptors were sampled from a man younger than 35 in good health. Some clones in this sample may be carry-over from other donors' samples.

The chain couples TRBV15 to TRBJ2-2; TRBD1 might be the D (5 bases). CDR1 is LNHNV, CDR2 YYDKDF, per germline (reference sequence). The CDR3 length is 18 residues. Trimming removed 5 bases from V and 4 bases from J, with 23 bases in between. The CDR3 loop reads CATSGRDRKLWGTGELFF. The CDR3, as DNA: TGTGCCACCAGCGGCCGAGACAGAAAGCTATGGGGCACCGGGGAGCTGTTTTTT.

This rearrangement joins TRBV28 to TRBJ1-3; 7 positions match TRBD1. V was clipped by 5 bases and J by 2 bases; unmatched bases: 3. The CDR3 sequence is 14 residues long. Germline CDR1 MDHEN, CDR2 SYDVKM. In DNA, the CDR3 is TGTGCCAGCAGTCCCGACAGGGCTGGAAACACCATATATTTT. Its protein is CASSPDRAGNTIYF.

The chain is built from TRBV7-7 and TRBJ2-3, with 9 bases lining up with TRBD2. This CDR3 has 16 amino acids. CDR1 and CDR2 from the germline V gene are SSHAT and FNYEAQ (reference sequence). V trimming: 5 bases; J trimming: 6 bases; junction bases outside the gene matches: 12. CDR3 coding DNA: TGTGCCAGCAGCCCCGGGGGAGCGGGAGGTGGGGATACGCAGTATTTT. Amino acid sequence: CASSPGGAGGGDTQYF.

The V gene is TRBV7-2, the J gene TRBJ2-4, with D possibly matching TRBD2 (5 bases). The length of the CDR3 is 16 residues. Germline CDR1 is SGHTA and CDR2 is FQGNSA. V lost 2 bases, J lost 0 bases, and 11 bases lay in between. This CDR3 reads CASSLRGEGAKNIQYF. The CDR3 bases are TGTGCCAGCAGCTTAAGAGGAGAGGGAGCCAAAAACATTCAGTACTTC.

The chain has TRBV28 and TRBJ2-1, with 8 bases matching TRBD2. V trimming: 5 bases; J trimming: 0 bases; junction bases outside the gene matches: 3. Germline V gene lookup returns CDR1 MDHEN and CDR2 SYDVKM. This CDR3 comprises 15 residues. CDR3 sequence (DNA): TGTGCCAGCAGTCCAGCGGGAGTCTCCTACAATGAGCAGTTCTTC. It yields the protein CASSPAGVSYNEQFF. The complete variable domain, with remaining parts taken from reference TRBV28 and TRBJ2-1, reads DVKVTQSSRYLVKRTGEKVFLECVQDMDHENMFWYRQDPGLGLRLIYFSYDVKMKEKGDIPEGYSVSREKKERFSLILESASTNQTSMYLCASSPAGVSYNEQFFGPGTRLTVL.

The chain couples TRBV5-1 to TRBJ2-2; D is possibly TRBD1 (6 bases). The germline V gene encodes CDR1 SGHRS and CDR2 YFSETQ. V shed 4 bases and J shed 1 base, with 14 bases lying between them. This CDR3 is 16 amino acids long. CDR3 residues: CASSRDQGQNTGELFF. DNA of the CDR3: TGCGCCAGCAGCCGTGACCAGGGACAGAACACCGGGGAGCTGTTTTTT.

The CDR3 DNA follows: TGTGCCAGCAGCGTAGAAATGTCCAGGCCCGAAAAACTGTTTTTT. Translating it yields CASSVEMSRPEKLFF. The chain employs TRBV9 and TRBJ1-4; D call uncertain. The CDR3 runs to 15 residues. Trimming removed 0 bases at V and 8 bases at J, with 14 bases between. CDR1 and CDR2 (germline): SGDLS, YYNGEE.

The rearrangement joins TRBV11-3 to TRBJ2-2; TRBD2 matches at 7 bases. This CDR3 has 19 amino acids. CDR1 and CDR2 from the germline V gene are SGHNT and YENEEA. Trimming cost V 4 bases and J 5 bases; bases outside gene matches: 19. The CDR3 protein is CASSSTWEGRSVVTGELFF. As DNA, the CDR3 is TGTGCCAGCAGCTCCACCTGGGAGGGCCGATCCGTGGTTACCGGGGAGCTGTTTTTT. The complete variable domain, with remaining parts taken from reference TRBV11-3 and TRBJ2-2, reads EAGVVQSPRYKIIEKKQPVAFWCNPISGHNTLYWYLQNLGQGPELLIRYENEEAVDDSQLPKDRFSAERLKGVDSTLKIQPAELGDSAVYLCASSSTWEGRSVVTGELFFGEGSRLTVL.

Only a few counts were recorded for this clone. The junction differs from germline at one of its ends, possibly a read error. The chain employs TRBV6-5 and TRBJ2-5; D remains ambiguous. Germline V gene lookup returns CDR1 MNHEY and CDR2 SVGAGI. The CDR3 has 11 amino acids. The chain's CDR3 is CASSYHETQYF. Written as DNA, the CDR3 is TGTGCCAGCAGTTACCACGAGACCCAGTACTTC.

The V call is TRBV5-4, the J call TRBJ1-2; D remains unclear. Trimming stripped 4 bases from V and 4 bases from J, with 17 bases between. Germline CDR1 SGHNT, CDR2 YYREEE (reference sequence). CDR3 size: 15 residues. The CDR3 spells CASSPRGDRAYGYTF. The CDR3 DNA is TGTGCCAGCAGCCCCCGGGGTGATAGAGCCTATGGCTACACCTTC.

The chain combines TRBV4-2 with TRBJ2-2; TRBD2 agrees at 15 bases. CDR1 and CDR2 (germline): LGHNA, YNFKEQ. The CDR3 is 21 amino acids. J was trimmed by 7 bases and V by 0 bases; bases with no gene match: 15. The CDR3 DNA follows: TGTGCCAGCAGCCAAGATCTCCGTCCCCCGGGACTAGCGGGAGGAGGCGGGGAGCTGTTTTTT. It codes for CASSQDLRPPGLAGGGGELFF.

The chain combines TRBV6-4 with TRBJ2-3, with 8 nucleotides matching TRBD2. Germline loops: CDR1 MRHNA, CDR2 SNTAGT. The CDR3 is 16 amino acids. V lost 9 bases to trimming and J lost 3 bases; unmatched junction nucleotides: 14. CDR3 residues: CAREPGSGRGTDTQYF. In DNA, the CDR3 is TGTGCCAGAGAACCGGGGAGCGGGAGAGGGACAGATACGCAGTATTTT.

This clone occurred once. The chain links TRBV15 to TRBJ2-1, with D possibly matching TRBD1 (5 bases). This CDR3 has 16 residues. Germline V CDR1 and CDR2: LNHNV, YYDKDF (reference sequence). With 0 bases removed from V and 6 bases from J, the gap between germline ends came to 15 bases. Here the CDR3 DNA reads TGTGCCACCAGCAGAGATTTGGGGCGCTTTAGCAATGAGCAGTTCTTC. Translating it yields CATSRDLGRFSNEQFF.

J is TRBJ2-3 and V is TRBV7-3; perhaps TRBD2 as D (5 bases). Per the germline V gene, CDR1 is SGHTA and CDR2 is FQGTGA. The ends were cut back, 6 bases at V and 0 bases at J, with 16 bases in the middle. The CDR3 length is 16 residues. CDR3 DNA sequence: TGTGCCAGCAGTAAAGACGGGGAAAGTAGCACAGATACGCAGTATTTT. Its translation: CASSKDGESSTDTQYF.

The rearrangement joins TRBV28 to TRBJ2-7; D remains ambiguous. CDR3 size: 13 residues. CDR1 and CDR2 (germline): MDHEN, SYDVKM. With 5 bases removed from V and 4 bases from J, the gap between germline ends came to 12 bases. Here the CDR3 reads CASSQSASYEQYF. Here the CDR3 DNA reads TGTGCCAGCAGTCAGTCAGCATCGTACGAGCAGTACTTC.

The chain links TRBV13 to TRBJ2-2; D gene unclear. The germline V and J ends were trimmed by 0 bases and 1 base, with 9 bases remaining between them. CDR1 is PRHDT, CDR2 FYEKMQ, per germline (reference sequence). The CDR3 contains 16 residues. The CDR3 spells CASSLGRPLNTGELFF. DNA for the CDR3: TGTGCCAGCAGCTTAGGTCGGCCGCTGAACACCGGGGAGCTGTTTTTT.

This clone was seen more than once but under ten times. V gene TRBV5-4 combines with J gene TRBJ2-7, with 14 bases identical to TRBD2. Germline V gene data show CDR1 as SGHNT and CDR2 as YYREEE (reference sequence). There are 15 residues in the CDR3. V shed 5 bases, J shed 5 bases, and the junction held 6 bases outside the gene matches. In DNA, the CDR3 is TGTGCCAGCAGGCCGCCGGGACTAGCGGGAGACGAGCAGTACTTC. Its translation: CASRPPGLAGDEQYF.

V is TRBV5-1 and J is TRBJ1-1, with a possible D match to TRBD1 (5 bases). This CDR3 is built from 15 residues. V lost 7 bases, J lost 4 bases, and 20 bases lay in between. Per germline, CDR1 SGHRS and CDR2 YFSETQ. CDR3 DNA: TGCGCCAGCCGGGATCCTGGGGCGGGACCCACTGAAGCTTTCTTT. It specifies CASRDPGAGPTEAFF.

The CDR3 nucleotides read TGTGCCAGCAGTTTATTCGGGTTTACGCAGTATTTT. Its translation: CASSLFGFTQYF. The chain links TRBV28 to TRBJ2-3; D remains unclear. V lost 1 base, J lost 8 bases, and 7 bases lay in between. The germline gives CDR1 MDHEN, CDR2 SYDVKM. There are 12 residues in the CDR3.

The chain carries TRBV27 and TRBJ2-7; D perhaps matches TRBD1 (6 bases). This CDR3 spans 15 amino acids. The germline V gene has CDR1 MNHEY and CDR2 SMNVEV (reference sequence). V shed 0 bases and J shed 2 bases, with 11 bases lying between them. Here the CDR3 DNA reads TGTGCCAGCAGTTTATCGAGACAGGCGACCTACGAGCAGTACTTC. Protein product: CASSLSRQATYEQYF.

The chain employs TRBV5-1 and TRBJ2-2; 9 nucleotides align to TRBD2. V gave up 0 bases and J gave up 0 bases; unmatched junction bases: 6. The CDR3 runs to 18 residues. Looked up from germline, CDR1 is SGHRS and CDR2 is YFSETQ. The CDR3 here is CASSLEFTSGSNTGELFF. Written as DNA, the CDR3 is TGCGCCAGCAGCTTGGAGTTTACTAGCGGGTCGAACACCGGGGAGCTGTTTTTT.

This clone showed up just once. The rearrangement joins TRBV6-1 to TRBJ1-3, with no clear D. Between the trimmed V and J ends, which lost 8 bases and 0 bases, there was a span of 11 bases. The CDR3 is 14 amino acids. The germline V gene encodes CDR1 MNHNS and CDR2 SASEGT. The CDR3 DNA sequence: TGTGCCAGCCTGTCAGTTGGCTCTGGAAACACCATATATTTT. Residues: CASLSVGSGNTIYF.

The chain joins TRBV19 to TRBJ1-2, with D perhaps TRBD1 (5 bases). The CDR3 is made up of 16 amino acids. The germline CDR1 and CDR2 sequences are LNHDA and SQIVND (reference sequence). Trimming pared 7 bases from V and 4 bases from J, leaving 22 bases between. Written as DNA, the CDR3 is TGTGCCAGTACCGGCCAGGGAAGATACTTGAGCTATGGCTACACCTTC. It encodes CASTGQGRYLSYGYTF.

The chain combines TRBV28 with TRBJ2-2; a weak D match, TRBD2 (5 bases). The CDR3 is 13 residues long. V dropped 8 bases and J dropped 1 base, with 8 bases sitting between them. The germline gives CDR1 MDHEN, CDR2 SYDVKM. The CDR3 DNA reads as TGTGCCAGCGGGAGCCGGAACACCGGGGAGCTGTTTTTT. Translated: CASGSRNTGELFF. Full variable domain (outside the CDR3, taken from reference TRBV28 and TRBJ2-2): DVKVTQSSRYLVKRTGEKVFLECVQDMDHENMFWYRQDPGLGLRLIYFSYDVKMKEKGDIPEGYSVSREKKERFSLILESASTNQTSMYLCASGSRNTGELFFGEGSRLTVL.

The rearrangement links TRBV29-1 to TRBJ2-7; D may be TRBD1 (5 bases). The length of the CDR3 is 14 residues. V was cut by 4 bases and J by 1 base, with 14 bases left in between. The germline CDR1 and CDR2 sequences are SQVTM and ANQGSEA. Here the CDR3 reads CSVAAGQRSYEQYF. As DNA, the CDR3 is TGCAGCGTTGCGGCAGGACAAAGATCCTACGAGCAGTACTTC.

This chain connects TRBV28 to TRBJ2-7; D remains ambiguous. V shed 3 bases and J shed 2 bases, with 11 bases lying between them. CDR1 is MDHEN and CDR2 is SYDVKM in the germline V gene. This CDR3 is 14 amino acids long. The CDR3 loop reads CASSFSTSTYEQYF. In DNA, the CDR3 is TGTGCCAGCAGTTTTTCCACAAGTACCTACGAGCAGTACTTC. The variable domain in full, with the rest retrieved from reference TRBV28 and TRBJ2-7, is DVKVTQSSRYLVKRTGEKVFLECVQDMDHENMFWYRQDPGLGLRLIYFSYDVKMKEKGDIPEGYSVSREKKERFSLILESASTNQTSMYLCASSFSTSTYEQYFGPGTRLTVT.

This rearrangement joins TRBV15 to TRBJ2-7; 8 bases agree with TRBD1. The CDR3 extends over 14 amino acids. Germline V CDR1 and CDR2: LNHNV, YYDKDF (reference sequence). V lost 3 bases to trimming and J lost 2 bases; unmatched junction nucleotides: 3. The DNA of the CDR3 is TGTGCCACCAGCAGGGACAGGGCTACCTACGAGCAGTACTTC. It is translated as CATSRDRATYEQYF.

The chain is built from TRBV5-4 and TRBJ1-1; D remains unclear. Looked up from germline, CDR1 is SGHNT and CDR2 is YYREEE (reference sequence). The V end lost 6 bases, the J end lost 0 bases, and 15 bases lay between the germline ends. The CDR3 has 15 residues. CDR3 nucleotides: TGTGCCAGCAACCTTCGGCAAAACATGAACACTGAAGCTTTCTTT. Translating it yields CASNLRQNMNTEAFF. Full variable domain (missing parts from reference TRBV5-4 and TRBJ1-1): ETGVTQSPTHLIKTRGQQVTLRCSSQSGHNTVSWYQQALGQGPQFIFQYYREEENGRGNFPPRFSGLQFPNYSSELNVNALELDDSALYLCASNLRQNMNTEAFFGQGTRLTVV.

This clone was detected only a few times. The gene calls are TRBV2 and TRBJ1-5, with 10 positions matching TRBD1. This CDR3 contains 15 residues. V shed 6 bases, J shed 4 bases, and the junction held 6 bases outside the gene matches. Germline V gives CDR1 SNHLY, CDR2 FYNNEI. The CDR3 loop reads CASRGDRGANQPQHF. The CDR3 nucleotides read TGTGCCAGCAGAGGGGACAGGGGCGCTAATCAGCCCCAGCATTTT. Looking up the rest from reference TRBV2 and TRBJ1-5 gives the full variable domain: EPEVTQTPSHQVTQMGQEVILRCVPISNHLYFYWYRQILGQKVEFLVSFYNNEISEKSEIFDDQFSVERPDGSNFTLKIRSTKLEDSAMYFCASRGDRGANQPQHFGDGTRLSIL.